These 24 T cell receptor beta chains were all obtained from the same sample, sequenced in a study of T cell responses to AZD1222 COVID-19 vaccine. Libraries were prepared by immunoSEQ multiplex PCR; TCRdb keeps only in-frame clonotypes and omits some of them. The top ten clones hold under 11% of a sample with approximately 180,000 clones, around 92% of them seen once. Sequences were derived from peripheral blood, sampled on day 0 of AZD1222 vaccination. The receptors were gathered from an adult in good health.

The CDR3 DNA sequence: TGTGCCAGCAGCTTCGGACAGACGAACTCCTACGAGCAGTACTTC. It translates to CASSFGQTNSYEQYF. The V call is TRBV7-2, the J call TRBJ2-7, with D possibly TRBD1 on 6 matching bases. The ends were cut back, 3 bases at V and 0 bases at J, with 12 bases in the middle. Per the germline V gene, CDR1 is SGHTA and CDR2 is FQGNSA. The CDR3 consists of 15 residues.

The gene calls are TRBV19 and TRBJ1-1; tentatively, D is TRBD1 (5 bases). Trimming pared 7 bases from V and 3 bases from J, leaving 15 bases between. The CDR3 extends over 14 amino acids. Per germline, CDR1 LNHDA and CDR2 SQIVND (reference sequence). The CDR3 spells CASTPLGGDTEAFF. CDR3 in DNA: TGTGCCAGTACCCCACTCGGGGGGGACACTGAAGCTTTCTTT.

The chain is built from TRBV5-1 and TRBJ1-6, with 7 bases fitting TRBD1. The CDR3 covers 18 residues. Germline V lookup: CDR1 SGHRS, CDR2 YFSETQ. J gave up 0 bases and V 3 bases, and 9 bases lay outside the gene matches. CDR3 nucleotides: TGCGCCAGCAGCTCGGGACAGATTCCGAGCTCCTATAATTCACCCCTCCACTTT. Its protein product is CASSSGQIPSSYNSPLHF.

DNA of the CDR3: TGCAGCGTTGAATGGACTAGCGGGCGGCCGTACGAGCAGTACTTC. This gives the protein CSVEWTSGRPYEQYF. The rearrangement links TRBV29-1 to TRBJ2-7, with 11 positions matching TRBD2. The V and J ends lost 2 bases and 4 bases, in that order; junction bases with no gene match: 7. CDR1 is SQVTM and CDR2 is ANQGSEA in the germline V gene. CDR3 length: 15 amino acids.

Only one count was recorded for this clone. The V gene is TRBV7-6, the J gene TRBJ2-3, with TRBD2 matching 9 bases. After removal of 6 bases from V and 1 base from J, the junction contained 14 bases not matched to a gene. The CDR3 covers 18 residues. Germline values: CDR1 SGHVS, CDR2 FNYEAQ. As DNA, the CDR3 is TGTGCCAGCAGTTATAGGCGGCCCATAGCGGGAGGCACAGATACGCAGTATTTT. Translating it yields CASSYRRPIAGGTDTQYF.

The V call is TRBV5-4, the J call TRBJ2-3; 8 bases match TRBD2. V was clipped by 2 bases and J by 2 bases; unmatched bases: 7. The CDR3 is 16 amino acids. CDR1 SGHNT and CDR2 YYREEE come from the germline V gene (reference sequence). The DNA for the CDR3 is TGTGCCAGCAGCTTCTCGCGGGGGGCAGTCACAGATACGCAGTATTTT. It encodes CASSFSRGAVTDTQYF.

V usage is TRBV7-2 and J usage is TRBJ2-6, with D unresolved. The germline gives CDR1 SGHTA, CDR2 FQGNSA. V lost 5 bases and J 1 base, leaving 6 bases between the germline ends. The CDR3 totals 14 residues. The CDR3, as DNA: TGTGCCAGCAGCCCCTCATCTGGGGCCAACGTCCTGACTTTC. Encoded protein: CASSPSSGANVLTF.

J is TRBJ1-6 and V is TRBV19; D is undetermined. CDR1 is LNHDA and CDR2 is SQIVND in the germline V gene (reference sequence). The germline V and J ends were trimmed by 10 bases and 1 base, with 14 bases remaining between them. CDR3 length: 15 residues. Written as DNA, the CDR3 is TGTGCCACCGGGTCTGACTTGTCCTATAATTCACCCCTCCACTTT. Translated, it gives CATGSDLSYNSPLHF.

This chain links TRBV3-1 (or the pseudogene TRBV3-2) with TRBJ2-1; unclear D gene. V was pared by 2 bases and J by 7 bases, with 15 bases between. This CDR3 is built from 15 residues. Germline lookup yields CDR1 LGHDT and CDR2 YNNKEL (reference sequence). The CDR3 loop is CASSQQLTGLNEQFF. The DNA of the CDR3 is TGTGCCAGCAGCCAACAATTGACTGGTTTGAATGAGCAGTTCTTC.

The rearrangement joins TRBV27 to TRBJ1-1; D gene ambiguous. Germline loops: CDR1 MNHEY, CDR2 SMNVEV (reference sequence). CDR3 size: 13 residues. The V and J ends lost 5 bases and 0 bases respectively, with 7 bases between them. CDR3 sequence reads: CASSTRMNTEAFF. The CDR3 coding sequence is TGTGCCAGCAGTACCCGGATGAACACTGAAGCTTTCTTT.

This clone was counted only a few times. The chain combines TRBV28 with TRBJ1-5, with unresolved D. The germline gives CDR1 MDHEN, CDR2 SYDVKM. V lost 2 bases, J lost 9 bases, and 17 bases lay in between. The CDR3 has 15 residues. The CDR3 region is CASSLAGRHVTPQHF. CDR3 nucleotide sequence: TGTGCCAGCAGTTTAGCAGGAAGACACGTCACGCCCCAGCATTTT. Drawing the rest from reference TRBV28 and TRBJ1-5, the complete variable domain is DVKVTQSSRYLVKRTGEKVFLECVQDMDHENMFWYRQDPGLGLRLIYFSYDVKMKEKGDIPEGYSVSREKKERFSLILESASTNQTSMYLCASSLAGRHVTPQHFGDGTRLSIL.

This sequence joins TRBV2 and TRBJ1-1, with D uncertain. CDR1 is SNHLY and CDR2 is FYNNEI in the germline V gene. V lost 6 bases and J lost 0, with 5 bases in between. This CDR3 is built from 12 residues. The CDR3 sequence is CASRTMNTEAFF. The CDR3 DNA is TGTGCCAGCAGAACGATGAACACTGAAGCTTTCTTT.

The genes are TRBV4-2 and TRBJ1-1; 7 positions match TRBD1. This CDR3 has 15 residues. V gave up 3 bases and J gave up 3 bases; unmatched junction bases: 7. The germline CDR1 and CDR2 sequences are LGHNA and YNFKEQ. The CDR3 bases are TGTGCCAGCAGCCACGGACAGGCCACTTACACTGAAGCTTTCTTT. Its translation: CASSHGQATYTEAFF.

The rearrangement joins TRBV6-5 to TRBJ2-2; D is possibly TRBD2 (5 bases). The germline V gene has CDR1 MNHEY and CDR2 SVGAGI. The CDR3 has 15 residues. V was clipped by 6 bases and J by 0 bases, with 11 bases between them. CDR3 sequence reads: CASRSRTPNTGELFF. The CDR3 bases are TGTGCCAGCAGGTCCAGGACTCCGAACACCGGGGAGCTGTTTTTT.

The chain carries TRBV5-4 and TRBJ1-2; no reliable D call. The V gene's germline CDR1 is SGHNT and CDR2 YYREEE (reference sequence). The CDR3 runs to 13 residues. Trimming stripped 2 bases from V and 8 bases from J, with 13 bases between. The CDR3 reads CASSFAGGEGYTF. CDR3 nucleotides: TGTGCCAGCAGCTTTGCAGGTGGGGAGGGCTACACCTTC. Drawing the rest from reference TRBV5-4 and TRBJ1-2, the complete variable domain is ETGVTQSPTHLIKTRGQQVTLRCSSQSGHNTVSWYQQALGQGPQFIFQYYREEENGRGNFPPRFSGLQFPNYSSELNVNALELDDSALYLCASSFAGGEGYTFGSGTRLTVV.

The chain combines TRBV7-9 with TRBJ1-1; D unclear. CDR1 and CDR2 from the germline V gene are SEHNR and FQNEAQ (reference sequence). CDR3 size: 17 residues. The germline V and J ends were trimmed by 4 bases and 2 bases, with 20 bases remaining between them. The CDR3 nucleotides read TGTGCCAGCAGCTCACGTACCGGGAGCCAAATAAACACTGAAGCTTTCTTT. Translation gives CASSSRTGSQINTEAFF. The full variable domain, with the rest looked up from reference TRBV7-9 and TRBJ1-1, is DTGVSQNPRHKITKRGQNVTFRCDPISEHNRLYWYRQTLGQGPEFLTYFQNEAQLEKSRLLSDRFSAERPKGSFSTLEIQRTEQGDSAMYLCASSSRTGSQINTEAFFGQGTRLTVV.

The V gene is TRBV28, the J gene TRBJ1-2, with 11 bases matching TRBD1. The CDR3 consists of 18 residues. The germline gives CDR1 MDHEN, CDR2 SYDVKM. The junction had 13 bases not matched to a gene; V was cut back by 3 bases and J by 4 bases. The CDR3 nucleotides read TGTGCCAGCAGTTTTGTGAAGTTGTGGGGACAGGGGGTCTATGGCTACACCTTC. Protein sequence: CASSFVKLWGQGVYGYTF.

This clone occurred a few times. The chain employs TRBV10-1 and TRBJ1-1, with a possible D match to TRBD1 (5 bases). The ends were cut back, 6 bases at V and 3 bases at J, with 14 bases in the middle. Germline CDR1 reads WNHNN; CDR2 reads SYGVQD (reference sequence). The CDR3 length is 14 residues. The CDR3 sequence is CASSPGLEDTEAFF. CDR3 DNA: TGCGCCAGCAGCCCAGGGTTGGAGGACACTGAAGCTTTCTTT.

V usage is TRBV4-1 and J usage is TRBJ2-7; possibly TRBD2 for D (6 bases). The ends were cut back, 1 base at V and 0 bases at J, with 10 bases in the middle. CDR3 length: 15 residues. CDR1 and CDR2 from the germline V gene are MGHRA and YSYEKL. The chain's CDR3 is CASSQVSGDSYEQYF. The DNA of the CDR3 is TGCGCCAGCAGCCAAGTTAGCGGAGACTCCTACGAGCAGTACTTC.

The V and J genes are TRBV11-2 and TRBJ2-7; D remains ambiguous. The CDR3 totals 13 residues. V shed 1 base and J shed 13 bases, with 17 bases lying between them. The V gene's germline CDR1 is SGHAT and CDR2 FQNNGV. The CDR3 coding sequence is TGTGCCAGCAGCTTAGCACTCGATAGGAAAGTTTACTTC. It codes for CASSLALDRKVYF.

The CDR3 loop is CASSDRGHGELFF. The DNA of the CDR3 is TGTGCCAGCAGCGACAGGGGGCACGGGGAGCTGTTTTTT. The chain carries TRBV6-2 or TRBV6-3 and TRBJ2-2; 10 positions agree with TRBD1. CDR3 length: 13 residues. V was pared by 6 bases and J by 7 bases, with 2 bases of the junction left unmatched. Germline V gene lookup returns CDR1 MNHEY and CDR2 SVGEGT.

The V and J genes are TRBV2 and TRBJ1-5; D gene unclear. Germline V gene lookup returns CDR1 SNHLY and CDR2 FYNNEI. This CDR3 has 15 residues. Deletions cut 3 bases from V and 0 bases from J, with 9 bases between. CDR3 sequence (DNA): TGTGCCAGCAGTGACGCGGGCTATAGCAATCAGCCCCAGCATTTT. The encoded protein is CASSDAGYSNQPQHF.

The CDR3 nucleotides read TGTGCCAGTGGAATAGCGACCAAAAACATTCAGTACTTC. It yields the protein CASGIATKNIQYF. The V gene is TRBV19, the J gene TRBJ2-4; a possible D gene is TRBD2 (5 bases). Trimming pared 8 bases from V and 2 bases from J, leaving 10 bases between. This CDR3 spans 13 amino acids. Germline CDR1 LNHDA, CDR2 SQIVND (reference sequence).

V is TRBV6-5 and J is TRBJ2-7, with unresolved D. The CDR3 has 12 amino acids. Germline V CDR1 and CDR2: MNHEY, SVGAGI. V shed 7 bases and J shed 0 bases, with 7 bases lying between them. DNA for the CDR3: TGTGCCAGCAAAGACGGCTCCTACGAGCAGTACTTC. This sequence encodes CASKDGSYEQYF.